The present entry profiles one TCR beta chain with its context. Its specific antigen is unknown. The input lacks base qualities; no much larger clone sits a single base away. The data belong to a study of T cell responses to AZD1222 COVID-19 vaccine listed by TCRdb under 2021. In terms of the full investigation: AZD1222 recipients with second doses at about 4 weeks or about 12 weeks were pooled, because spike-specific TCR depth and breadth did not differ between schedules. A total of more than 230 trial participants underwent TCR sequencing, of whom more than 200 had received two doses of AZD1222 and 26 had received two doses of the MenACWY control vaccine. Enrollment into the trials was organized by age into subgroups of 18-55, 56-69 and 70-plus years, and those subgroups contained around 150, 28 and 57 TCR-sequenced participants, respectively.

The CDR3 regions of human TCRbeta chains were subjected to immunosequencing. Concerning the study's data processing: Repertoire TCRs were matched against a reference library of SARS-CoV-2-specific TCRs generated with the MIRA antigen-specificity platform. Breadth meant the fraction of unique TCRs that were SARS-CoV-2-associated, whereas depth meant the fraction of total T cells that were SARS-CoV-2-associated. Each spike-specific TCR was assigned to its reactive spike region and to a CD4 or CD8 class using the MIRA data. Log10-transformed breadth and depth values were compared by one-way ANOVA with Sidak's multiple comparisons tests. Imported from immuneACCESS, the table was reduced by TCRdb to in-frame sequences with V and J called. These copies leave out some clones; in studies compared against another copy, an unresolved V gene accounts for under half, and the cause of the remainder is not known. V and J calls plus clone size are reproduced from that table; the DNA served to infer D and trimming. The sample has 100,000 to 150,000 clones on record, roughly nine tenths of them singletons. The ten largest clones represent 25% to 30% of the sample.

The study at large found these results: The 56-69-year group was small, and its depth increase did not reach significance, likely because of low power. CD4 TCRs associated with the vaccine covered the entire spike protein, and the dominant responses were in regions 160-218 and 743-854. Because no samples from the day 14 peak response were available, repertoires could be characterized only after the peak T cell response. Spike-specific TCR breadth and depth rose significantly after two AZD1222 doses compared with day 0 and with MenACWY recipients. Conclusions about previously exposed vaccinees were limited because only a handful of AZD1222 recipients were SARS-CoV-2 seropositive at baseline. Participants were mostly white British and included more females than males, and it was suggested by the authors that clonal diversity may have been underestimated. Reportedly, almost half of the unique spike-specific TCRs recognized epitopes lying outside the regions that are mutated in the B.1.351 and B.1.1.7 variants.

Reading the label with the study, this specimen's time point is: baseline before first vaccination. The vaccinee samples were drawn from two UK trials, COV001 and COV002, one of which was a single-blind randomized controlled phase 2/3 trial testing AZD1222 (ChAdOx1 nCoV-19) in healthy adults. For TCRbeta chain sequencing, PBMC samples from trial participants were taken at day 0 and at day 28 after the second dose. Source: peripheral blood, taken on day 0 of AZD1222 vaccination. The clonotype was recovered from an adult in good health.

The CDR3 reads CASSLGGAGLLYNEQFF. The DNA reads as follows: TGTGCCAGCAGCTTAGGAGGAGCGGGATTGCTTTACAATGAGCAGTTCTTC. The chain joins TRBV11-2 to TRBJ2-1, with 7 bases aligning to TRBD2. Compared with germline, V lacks 1 base and J lacks 4 bases; bases without a gene match: 10. CDR1 is given as SGHAT and CDR2 as FQNNGV, both from the germline V gene. The CDR3 holds 17 amino acids from the cysteine to the phenylalanine. Here the CDR3 DNA is all that survives: 51 bases in frame from base 1.